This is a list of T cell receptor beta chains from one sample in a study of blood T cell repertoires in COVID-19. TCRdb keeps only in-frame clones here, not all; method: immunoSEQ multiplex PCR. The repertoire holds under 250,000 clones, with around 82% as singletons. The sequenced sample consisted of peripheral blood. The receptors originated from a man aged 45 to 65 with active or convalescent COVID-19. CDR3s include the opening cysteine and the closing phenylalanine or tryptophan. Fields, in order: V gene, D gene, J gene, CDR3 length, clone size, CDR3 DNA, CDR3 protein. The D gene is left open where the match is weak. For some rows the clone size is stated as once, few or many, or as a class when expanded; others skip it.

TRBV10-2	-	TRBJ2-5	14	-	TGCGCCAGCAGTGAGTCGATACAGAGAGAGACCCAGTACTTC	CASSESIQRETQYF
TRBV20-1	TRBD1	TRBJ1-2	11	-	TGCAGTGCACCAGGGGGCGGTGGCTACACCTTC	CSAPGGGGYTF
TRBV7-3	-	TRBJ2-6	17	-	TGTGCCAGCAGCTCAATGGCCAGGGGAACTGGGGCCAACGTCCTGACTTTC	CASSSMARGTGANVLTF
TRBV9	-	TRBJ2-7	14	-	TGTGCCAGCAGCGTAGGGGGCCAAGGGTACGAGCAGTACTTC	CASSVGGQGYEQYF
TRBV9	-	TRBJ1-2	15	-	TGTGCCAGCAGCGTAGGACAGGAGCCTAACTATGGCTACACCTTC	CASSVGQEPNYGYTF
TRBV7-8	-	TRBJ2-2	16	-	TGTGCCAGCAGCTTATATTCGGAGGAGAACACCGGGGAGCTGTTTTTT	CASSLYSEENTGELFF
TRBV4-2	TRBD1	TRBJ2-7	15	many	TGTGCCAGCAGCCGGGGACAGGGAGAATCCTACGAGCAGTACTTC	CASSRGQGESYEQYF
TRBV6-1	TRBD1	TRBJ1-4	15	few	TGTGCCAGCAGTGAACCCGGCAGGGGGTCAGGAAAACTGTTTTTT	CASSEPGRGSGKLFF
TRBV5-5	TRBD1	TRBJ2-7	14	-	TGTGCCAGCAGCATCGGACAGGGGGCGTACGAGCAGTACTTC	CASSIGQGAYEQYF
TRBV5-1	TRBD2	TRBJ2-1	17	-	TGCGCCAGCAGCTTGGAACTAGCGGGCGGAGTTGCCAATGAGCAGTTCTTC	CASSLELAGGVANEQFF
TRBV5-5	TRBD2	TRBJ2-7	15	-	TGTGCCAGCAGCTTCATAGCGGGGAGCTCCTACGAGCAGTACTTC	CASSFIAGSSYEQYF
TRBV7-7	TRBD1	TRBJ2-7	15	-	TGTGCCAGCAGCTCGGGACAGGGACTGGGCTACGAGCAGTACTTC	CASSSGQGLGYEQYF
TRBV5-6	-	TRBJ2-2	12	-	TGTGCCAGCAGCCCAGGGGCCGGGGAGCTGTTTTTT	CASSPGAGELFF
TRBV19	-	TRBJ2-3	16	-	TGTGCCAGTAGTTCGACGGGGGGCTGGAGCACAGATACGCAGTATTTT	CASSSTGGWSTDTQYF
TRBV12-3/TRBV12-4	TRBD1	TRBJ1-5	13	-	TGTGCCAGGTCGACAGGGCACAATCAGCCCCAGCATTTT	CARSTGHNQPQHF
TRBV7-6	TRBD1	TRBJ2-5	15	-	TGTGCCAGCAGCCCGCCGACAGGGGGTTTGGAGACCCAGTACTTC	CASSPPTGGLETQYF
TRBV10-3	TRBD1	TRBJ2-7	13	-	TGTGCCATTAACCGGGACAGGGCCTACGAGCAGTACTTC	CAINRDRAYEQYF
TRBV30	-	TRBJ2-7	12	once	TGTGCCTGGGGCAGGGGGGTCTACGAGCAGTACTTC	CAWGRGVYEQYF
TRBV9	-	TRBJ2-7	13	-	TGTGCCAGCAATCAGGGCAACTCCTACGAGCAGTACTTC	CASNQGNSYEQYF
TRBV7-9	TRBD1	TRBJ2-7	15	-	TGTGCCAGCAGCTTAGCGGGGACAGGGGCTGACGAGCAGTACTTC	CASSLAGTGADEQYF
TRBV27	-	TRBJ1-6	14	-	TGTGCCAGCAGTTTGGCGGAAAGGCGTTCACCCCTCCACTTT	CASSLAERRSPLHF
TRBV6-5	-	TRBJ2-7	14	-	TGTGCCAGCATCAGACTAGGACTCTCCTACGAGCAGTACTTC	CASIRLGLSYEQYF
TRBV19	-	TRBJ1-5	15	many	TGTGCCAGTCTCAGTGGGGGGAGCCCAAATCAGCCCCAGCATTTT	CASLSGGSPNQPQHF
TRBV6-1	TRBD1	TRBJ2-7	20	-	TGTGCCAGCAGTGCAAAAGGAAGATTAACCGGGACAGCGAACTTCTACGAGCAGTACTTC	CASSAKGRLTGTANFYEQYF
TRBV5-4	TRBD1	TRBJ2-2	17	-	TGTGCCAGCAGCTCCGGAAGGGACAGGGGGAGTACCGGGGAGCTGTTTTTT	CASSSGRDRGSTGELFF
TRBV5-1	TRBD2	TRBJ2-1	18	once	TGCGCCAGCAGCTTGGACCTAGCGGGGGCCAGCTCCTACAATGAGCAGTTCTTC	CASSLDLAGASSYNEQFF
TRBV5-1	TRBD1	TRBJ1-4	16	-	TGCGCCAGCAGCCCCGTTATACAGGGGGCTAGTGAAAAACTGTTTTTT	CASSPVIQGASEKLFF
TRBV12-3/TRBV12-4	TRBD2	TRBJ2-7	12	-	TGTGCCAGCAGTTTAGGTCCGGGAGGGCAGTACTTC	CASSLGPGGQYF
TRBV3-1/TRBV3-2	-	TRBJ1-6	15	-	TGTGCCAGCAGCCTAAATCCCAGGGGTAATTCACCCCTCCACTTT	CASSLNPRGNSPLHF
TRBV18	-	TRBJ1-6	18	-	TGTGCCAGCTCACCTTCCCCCGCCGTCGCAGGGTGGTATTCACCCCTCCACTTT	CASSPSPAVAGWYSPLHF
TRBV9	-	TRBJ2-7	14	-	TGTGCCAGCAGCCAATCGGGTTCCCCCTACGAGCAGTACTTC	CASSQSGSPYEQYF
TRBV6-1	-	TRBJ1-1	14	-	TGTGCCAGCAGTGAAGGTTTCGGGAACACTGAAGCTTTCTTT	CASSEGFGNTEAFF
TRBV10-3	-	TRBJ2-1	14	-	TGTGCCATCAGTGAGTCAGGGAGGTTGGATGAGCAGTTCTTC	CAISESGRLDEQFF
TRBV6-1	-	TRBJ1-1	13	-	TGTGCCAGCAGTGAGACGCAGGGGTTTGAAGCTTTCTTT	CASSETQGFEAFF
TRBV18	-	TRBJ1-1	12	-	TGTGCCAGCTCACCCGGGAACACTGAAGCTTTCTTT	CASSPGNTEAFF
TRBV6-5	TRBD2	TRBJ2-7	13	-	TGTGCCAGCTGGACTAGCGGGGCCTACGAGCAGTACTTC	CASWTSGAYEQYF
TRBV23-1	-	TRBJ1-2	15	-	TGCGCCAGCAGTCAAGGGCAGTGCTTTAACTATGGCTACACCTTC	CASSQGQCFNYGYTF
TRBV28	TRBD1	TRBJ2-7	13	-	TGTGCCAGCAGTCCGGGACAGAACTACGAGCAGTACTTC	CASSPGQNYEQYF
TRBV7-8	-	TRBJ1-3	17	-	TGTGCCAGCAGCGTCCCAAAATCCCCAGGCTCTGGAAACACCATATATTTT	CASSVPKSPGSGNTIYF
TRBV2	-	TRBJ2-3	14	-	TGTGCCAGCAGAAACAGGGTTTTGACAGATACGCAGTATTTT	CASRNRVLTDTQYF
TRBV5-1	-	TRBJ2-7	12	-	TGCGCCAGCAGCTACCTAGATGACGAGCAGTACTTC	CASSYLDDEQYF
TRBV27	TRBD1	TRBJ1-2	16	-	TGTGCCAGCAGTACCGGACAGGGGAGGGCTAACTATGGCTACACCTTC	CASSTGQGRANYGYTF
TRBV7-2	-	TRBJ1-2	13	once	TGTGCCAGCAGCTCCGAGACTAACTATGGCTACACCTTC	CASSSETNYGYTF
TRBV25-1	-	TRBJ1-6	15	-	TGTGCCAGCAGTGAGTCAGGGAACGGATTTTCACCCCTCCACTTT	CASSESGNGFSPLHF
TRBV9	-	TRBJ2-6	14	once	TGTGCCAGCAGCGCCACGGGGTGGGCCAACGTCCTGACTTTC	CASSATGWANVLTF
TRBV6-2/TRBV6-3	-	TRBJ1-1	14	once	TGTGCCAGCAGTTACCTGGCGGAAATCGCCGAAGCTTTCTTT	CASSYLAEIAEAFF
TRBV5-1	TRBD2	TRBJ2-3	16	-	TGCGCCAGCAGCTCCTCAGGACTAGCGGGCGGGGATACGCAGTATTTT	CASSSSGLAGGDTQYF
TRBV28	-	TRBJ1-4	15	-	TGTGCCAGCAGTTTATCAGGGGCAACTAATGAAAAACTGTTTTTT	CASSLSGATNEKLFF
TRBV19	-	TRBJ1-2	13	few	TGTGCCAGCACCAGGGGATCTAACTATGGCTACACCTTC	CASTRGSNYGYTF
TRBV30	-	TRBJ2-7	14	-	TGTGCCTGGAGTGTACGACAGCTCTCCTACGAGCAGTACTTC	CAWSVRQLSYEQYF
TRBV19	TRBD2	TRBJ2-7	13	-	TGTGCCAGTAGCAAAGCGGGATTCGACGAGCAGTACTTC	CASSKAGFDEQYF
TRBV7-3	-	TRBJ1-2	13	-	TGTGCCAGCAGCTTCGGGGGAAACTATGGCTACACCTTC	CASSFGGNYGYTF
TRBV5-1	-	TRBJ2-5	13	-	TGCGCCAGCAGCTTGGTTCTAGCAGAGACCCAGTACTTC	CASSLVLAETQYF